The text below deals with one T cell receptor beta chain. This specimen comes from a study of blood T cell repertoires in COVID-19. Study-level information: The study drew acute and convalescent COVID-19 samples from the United States, Italy and Spain. Nucleic acid was either cDNA or gDNA, and it came from T cells, B-cell-depleted T cells, or PBMCs.

Original handling: Amplification of reference gene primers was used by the study to estimate nucleated cell counts. Repertoires were generated with immunoSEQ multiplex PCR, while TCRdb's copy carries only in-frame clones and drops some. V and J calls and clone size come straight from that table; D and trimming were deduced from the DNA. The sample consists of about 150,000 clones, 85% to 90% of them appearing once. Germline V lookup: CDR1 MGHRA, CDR2 YSYEKL. Trimming removed 4 bases at V and 3 bases at J, with 16 bases between. CDR3 length equals 16 residues. This TCR was sampled from a woman aged 40-49 years with acute or convalescent COVID-19. The sample consisted of peripheral blood. The J gene is TRBJ2-1, the V gene TRBV4-1, with D tentatively TRBD2 (5 bases). CDR3 amino acids: CASSRSTDLRYNEQFF. The CDR3 coding sequence is TGCGCCAGCAGCCGATCGACGGACTTGCGCTACAATGAGCAGTTCTTC.